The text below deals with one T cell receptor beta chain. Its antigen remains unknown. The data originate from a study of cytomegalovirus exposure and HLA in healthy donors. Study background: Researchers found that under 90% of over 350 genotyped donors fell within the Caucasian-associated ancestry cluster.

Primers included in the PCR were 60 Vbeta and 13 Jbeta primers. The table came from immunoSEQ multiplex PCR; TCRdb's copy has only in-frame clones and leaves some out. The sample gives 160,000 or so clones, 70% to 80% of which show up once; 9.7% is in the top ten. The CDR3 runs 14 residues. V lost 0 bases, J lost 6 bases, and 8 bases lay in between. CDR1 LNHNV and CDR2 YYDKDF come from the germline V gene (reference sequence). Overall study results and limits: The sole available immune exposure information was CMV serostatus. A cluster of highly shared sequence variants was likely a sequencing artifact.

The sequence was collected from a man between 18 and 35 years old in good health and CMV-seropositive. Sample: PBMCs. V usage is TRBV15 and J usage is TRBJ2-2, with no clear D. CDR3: CATSRDKIAGELFF. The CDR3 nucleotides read TGTGCCACCAGCAGAGATAAGATAGCCGGGGAGCTGTTTTTT.